These 14 T cell receptor beta chains came from one sample sequenced in a study of T-cell reconstitution after alpha-beta-depleted transplantation in children. This sample's TCRbeta library carried unique molecular identifier barcodes. MiXCR was run by TCRdb on the PCR reads, yielding one entry per CDR3 protein. This table holds some 830,000 distinct CDR3 sequences, 15% to 20% found once. Sequenced material: PBMCs, mostly from graft donor cells, taken 360 days after TCRalphabeta/CD19-depleted stem cell transplant. These receptors were obtained from a male patient between 5 and 17 years old who had a stem cell transplant for acute lymphoblastic leukemia, so the T cells may come from the graft donor.

This clonotype appeared many times. The chain combines TRBV5-1 with TRBJ1-2; D remains ambiguous. V was cut by 5 bases and J by 7 bases, with 12 bases left in between. The CDR3 spans 12 residues. Per germline, CDR1 SGHRS and CDR2 YFSETQ. The CDR3 region is CASRRDNPGYTF. CDR3 nucleotides: TGCGCCAGCAGACGGGATAATCCTGGCTACACCTTC.

This clonotype has a handful of counts. The chain combines TRBV20-1 with TRBJ1-2; D uncertain. Germline CDR1 reads DFQATT; CDR2 reads SNEGSKA (reference sequence). Trimming cost V 0 bases and J 4 bases, with 12 bases left between them. This CDR3 comprises 14 residues. In DNA form, the CDR3 reads TGCAGTGCTAGAGAGCTCCCTATCTCCTATGGCTACACCTTC. This codes for CSARELPISYGYTF.

J is TRBJ2-7 and V is TRBV7-9, with 10 bases matching TRBD2. From germline, CDR1 is SEHNR and CDR2 FQNEAQ (reference sequence). V shed 4 bases, J shed 4 bases, and the junction held 10 bases outside the gene matches. This CDR3 has 16 residues. The CDR3 region is CASSSGTGLAAYEQYF. The CDR3 nucleotides read TGTGCCAGCAGCTCCGGAACAGGACTAGCGGCATACGAGCAGTACTTC.

This clonotype was counted between two and nine times. The rearrangement links TRBV14 to TRBJ2-7; D not certain. This CDR3 contains 13 residues. Per the germline V gene, CDR1 is SGHDN and CDR2 is FVKESK. V was cut by 3 bases and J by 3 bases, with 9 bases left in between. The CDR3 sequence: CASSHGRYYEQYF. The CDR3 bases are TGTGCCAGCAGCCATGGACGCTACTACGAGCAGTACTTC.

This clonotype was detected ten times or more. The V call is TRBV12-3 or TRBV12-4, the J call TRBJ2-2; 7 bases are shared with TRBD1. The CDR3 totals 13 residues. Unmatched junction bases numbered 7, after V lost 8 bases and J lost 7 bases. The CDR3 region has the DNA TGTGCCAGCCGGGCAGGGGGAAACGGGGAGCTGTTTTTT. It translates to CASRAGGNGELFF.

This clonotype was seen a few times. The rearrangement links TRBV4-1 to TRBJ2-2, with 9 positions matching TRBD2. The CDR3 is 16 residues long. Germline V gene lookup returns CDR1 MGHRA and CDR2 YSYEKL. V dropped 3 bases and J dropped 3; count of bases not matched to a gene: 5. CDR3 sequence reads: CASSQAGTSYTGELFF. DNA of the CDR3: TGCGCCAGCAGCCAGGCGGGGACTAGCTACACCGGGGAGCTGTTTTTT.

The J gene is TRBJ2-1, the V gene TRBV19; 9 bases map to TRBD1. Unmatched junction bases numbered 11, after V lost 6 bases and J lost 8 bases. Looked up from germline, CDR1 is LNHDA and CDR2 is SQIVND (reference sequence). This CDR3 is 15 amino acids long. This CDR3 reads CASRARDRVQYEQFF. The CDR3 DNA reads TGTGCCAGTAGAGCCCGGGACAGGGTGCAATATGAGCAGTTCTTC.

The sample holds a few counts of this clonotype. CDR3: CASSLGRLSLAGNNEQFF. The CDR3 bases are TGTGCCAGCAGTTTAGGACGACTTAGCCTAGCGGGAAACAATGAGCAGTTCTTC. This chain connects TRBV12-3 or TRBV12-4 to TRBJ2-1, with 9 bases lining up with TRBD2. CDR3 size: 18 residues. V gave up 1 base and J gave up 5 bases; unmatched junction bases: 12.

This clonotype occurred a few times. The chain recombines TRBV10-3 with TRBJ2-2; 9 bases map to TRBD2. There are 15 residues in the CDR3. Germline CDR1 reads ENHRY; CDR2 reads SYGVKD. Trimming removed 4 bases from V and 2 bases from J; junction bases left unmatched: 2. CDR3 sequence reads: CAISAGLANTGELFF. CDR3 DNA: TGTGCCATCAGTGCGGGACTAGCTAACACCGGGGAGCTGTTTTTT.

As to this clonotype: Since a much larger clone is just one base distant, this may be a read error. The CDR3 DNA reads TGTGCCAGCAGCACGACAGGGGCCAACGTCCTGACTTTC. Its protein is CASSTTGANVLTF. This rearrangement joins TRBV7-9 to TRBJ2-6, with D unresolved. The CDR3 sequence is 13 residues long. Trimming stripped 5 bases from V and 4 bases from J, with 6 bases between. Germline V gives CDR1 SEHNR, CDR2 FQNEAQ (reference sequence).

This clonotype was recorded a few times. This chain uses TRBV24-1 with TRBJ2-7; D is ambiguous. The ends were cut back, 3 bases at V and 2 bases at J, with 16 bases in the middle. Germline CDR1 KGHDR, CDR2 SFDVKD. The CDR3 covers 16 residues. CDR3 region: CATSDDTLRSPYEQYF. CDR3 bases: TGTGCCACCAGTGATGACACCCTCAGAAGTCCCTACGAGCAGTACTTC.

This clonotype came up a few times. V and J are TRBV4-1 and TRBJ2-1; 8 nucleotides agree with TRBD2. The CDR3 runs to 17 residues. Germline CDR1 MGHRA, CDR2 YSYEKL. The J segment lost 5 bases and the V segment lost 4 bases, leaving 13 bases of the junction unmatched. The CDR3 is CASSPIRGGGINNEQFF. The CDR3 region has the DNA TGCGCCAGCAGCCCAATTAGAGGCGGGGGGATTAACAATGAGCAGTTCTTC.

This clonotype appeared a few times. The chain combines TRBV19 with TRBJ2-1, with 10 positions matching TRBD1. From germline, CDR1 is LNHDA and CDR2 SQIVND (reference sequence). V lost 6 bases, J lost 7 bases, and 9 bases stayed unmatched. CDR3 size: 15 residues. The CDR3 DNA sequence: TGTGCCAGTAGAGCGACAGGGGGCGTTTTAAATGAGCAGTTCTTC. Translated, it gives CASRATGGVLNEQFF.

The chain carries TRBV2 and TRBJ2-5; D might be TRBD1 or TRBD2, each matching 6 bases. Trimming left V 1 base short and J 3 bases short, with 15 bases between. Germline-derived CDR1 and CDR2 are SNHLY and FYNNEI. The CDR3 is 16 amino acids. The CDR3 here is CASSEGGVGDKETQYF. The CDR3, as DNA: TGTGCCAGCAGTGAAGGCGGGGTGGGGGACAAAGAGACCCAGTACTTC.